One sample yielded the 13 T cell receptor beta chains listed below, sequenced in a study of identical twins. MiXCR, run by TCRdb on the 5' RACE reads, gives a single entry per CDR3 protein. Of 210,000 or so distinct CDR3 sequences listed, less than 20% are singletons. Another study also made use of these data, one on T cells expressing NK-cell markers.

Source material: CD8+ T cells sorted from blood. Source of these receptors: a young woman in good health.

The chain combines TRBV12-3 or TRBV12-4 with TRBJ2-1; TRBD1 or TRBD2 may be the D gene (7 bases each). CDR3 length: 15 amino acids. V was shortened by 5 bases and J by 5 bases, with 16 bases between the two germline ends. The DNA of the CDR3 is TGTGCCAGCAGTCGGCAGGGGGGGTTTAACAATGAGCAGTTCTTC. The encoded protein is CASSRQGGFNNEQFF.

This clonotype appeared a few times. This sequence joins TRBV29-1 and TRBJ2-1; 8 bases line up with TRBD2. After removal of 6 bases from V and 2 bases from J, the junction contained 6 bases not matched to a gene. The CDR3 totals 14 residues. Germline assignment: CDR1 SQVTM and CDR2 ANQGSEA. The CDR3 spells CSVAGTSTYNEQFF. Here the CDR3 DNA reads TGCAGCGTAGCCGGGACTAGTACCTACAATGAGCAGTTCTTC.

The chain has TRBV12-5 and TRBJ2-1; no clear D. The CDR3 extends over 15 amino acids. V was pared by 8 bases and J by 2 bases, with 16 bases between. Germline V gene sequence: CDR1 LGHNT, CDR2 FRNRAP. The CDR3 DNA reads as TGTGCTAGTCGTCCATGGCAGGCCGCCTACAATGAGCAGTTCTTC. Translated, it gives CASRPWQAAYNEQFF.

CDR3 sequence (DNA): TGCGCCAGCACCTTTCTCCCGACTCTAGCGGGGGGGGCGTGGACCCAGTACTTC. It translates to CASTFLPTLAGGAWTQYF. This chain connects TRBV10-2 to TRBJ2-5; TRBD2 matches 12 bases. The V segment lost 7 bases and the J segment 7 bases; nucleotides outside the gene matches: 19. Per germline, CDR1 WSHSY and CDR2 SAAADI. CDR3 length equals 18 residues.

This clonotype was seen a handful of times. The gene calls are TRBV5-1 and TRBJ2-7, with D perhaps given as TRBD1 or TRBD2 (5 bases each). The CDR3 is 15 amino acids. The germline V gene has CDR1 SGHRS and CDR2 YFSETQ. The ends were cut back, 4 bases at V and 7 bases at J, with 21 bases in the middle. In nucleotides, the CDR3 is TGCGCCAGCAGCATGGATATACGGGACGGTGATGAGCAGTACTTC. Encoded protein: CASSMDIRDGDEQYF.

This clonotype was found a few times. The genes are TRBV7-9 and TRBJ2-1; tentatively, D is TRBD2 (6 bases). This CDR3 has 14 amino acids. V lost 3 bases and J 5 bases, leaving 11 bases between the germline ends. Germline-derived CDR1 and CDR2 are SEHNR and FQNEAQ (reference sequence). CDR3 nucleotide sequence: TGTGCCAGCAGCTTTATAGCGGTAGACAATGAGCAGTTCTTC. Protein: CASSFIAVDNEQFF.

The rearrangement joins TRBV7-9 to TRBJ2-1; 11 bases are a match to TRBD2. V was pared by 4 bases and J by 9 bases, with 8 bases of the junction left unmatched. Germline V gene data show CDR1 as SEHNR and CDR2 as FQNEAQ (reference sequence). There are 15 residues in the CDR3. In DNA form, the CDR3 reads TGTGCCAGCAGCTCCCCACTAGCGGGAGATCGTGAGCAGTTCTTC. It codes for CASSSPLAGDREQFF.

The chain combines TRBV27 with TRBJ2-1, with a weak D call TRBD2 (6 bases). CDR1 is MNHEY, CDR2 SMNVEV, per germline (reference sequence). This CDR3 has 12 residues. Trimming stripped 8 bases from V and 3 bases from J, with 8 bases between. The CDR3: CASSGDYNEQFF. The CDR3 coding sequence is TGTGCCAGCTCGGGAGACTACAATGAGCAGTTCTTC.

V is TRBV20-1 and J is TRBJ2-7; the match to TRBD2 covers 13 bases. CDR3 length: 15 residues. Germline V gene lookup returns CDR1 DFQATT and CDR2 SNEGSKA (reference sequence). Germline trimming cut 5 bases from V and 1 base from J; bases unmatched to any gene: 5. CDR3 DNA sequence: TGCAGTGCTCCTCCGGGACTAGCGGGATCCTACGAGCAGTACTTC. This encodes CSAPPGLAGSYEQYF.

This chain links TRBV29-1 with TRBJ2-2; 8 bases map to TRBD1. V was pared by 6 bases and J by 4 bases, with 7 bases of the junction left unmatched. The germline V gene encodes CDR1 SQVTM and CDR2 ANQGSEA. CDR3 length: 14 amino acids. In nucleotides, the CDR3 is TGCAGCGTCTCCGGGACAGGCCCCACCGGGGAGCTGTTTTTT. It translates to CSVSGTGPTGELFF.

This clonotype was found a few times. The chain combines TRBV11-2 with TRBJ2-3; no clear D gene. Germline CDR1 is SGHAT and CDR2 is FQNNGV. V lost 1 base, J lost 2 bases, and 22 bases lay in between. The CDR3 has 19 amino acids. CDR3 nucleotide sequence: TGTGCCAGCAGCTTAGGTCTCGGATCCTTACGGGTCTACACAGATACGCAGTATTTT. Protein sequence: CASSLGLGSLRVYTDTQYF.

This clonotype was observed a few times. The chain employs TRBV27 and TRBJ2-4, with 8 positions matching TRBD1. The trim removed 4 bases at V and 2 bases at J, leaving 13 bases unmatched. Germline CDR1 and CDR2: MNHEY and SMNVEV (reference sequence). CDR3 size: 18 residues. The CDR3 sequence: CASSSILTGAGSKNIQYF. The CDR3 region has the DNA TGTGCCAGCAGTTCAATACTGACAGGGGCTGGGTCCAAAAACATTCAGTACTTC.

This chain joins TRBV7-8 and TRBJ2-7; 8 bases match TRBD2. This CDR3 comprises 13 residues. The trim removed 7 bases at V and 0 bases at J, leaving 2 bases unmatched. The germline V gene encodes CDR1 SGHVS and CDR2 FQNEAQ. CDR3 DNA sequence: TGTGCCAGCAATAGCGGGGTCTCCTACGAGCAGTACTTC. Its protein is CASNSGVSYEQYF.